This passage covers 20 T cell receptor beta chains from one sample sequenced in a study of beta chain features in type 1 diabetes. Every isolated RNA sample was fully reverse transcribed, so sequencing captured expressed TCRB transcripts. Data came from immunoSEQ multiplex PCR; TCRdb stores just in-frame clones and leaves some out. The table includes approximately 130,000 clones, roughly 17% detected once. Regarding the study as a whole: Shortening of TCRB CDR3s, moderate but significant, appeared in all four CD4+ subsets of Type 1 diabetes patients.

For these TCRs, the target antigens are not known. Sequences were obtained from central memory CD4+ T cells from blood. All receptors derive from a man in his late teens or twenties with type 1 diabetes.

The chain combines TRBV5-1 with TRBJ1-1; D is uncertain. V shed 5 bases and J shed 1 base, with 9 bases lying between them. This CDR3 spans 13 amino acids. The germline V gene encodes CDR1 SGHRS and CDR2 YFSETQ. The CDR3 nucleotides are TGCGCCAGCAGACCGGACCCGAACACTGAAGCTTTCTTT. Translation: CASRPDPNTEAFF.

Remarks on this clone: The same CDR3 is also encoded by other DNA sequences in this sample. The rearrangement uses TRBV29-1 and TRBJ2-1, with TRBD2 as a possible D gene (7 bases). The length of the CDR3 is 13 residues. V lost 0 bases and J lost 9, with 12 bases in between. CDR1 is SQVTM, CDR2 ANQGSEA, per germline. The CDR3 sequence: CSVEDRGGGEQFF. CDR3 bases: TGCAGCGTTGAAGACAGGGGAGGGGGTGAGCAGTTCTTC.

This chain uses TRBV14 with TRBJ1-4; 9 bases match TRBD1. With 3 bases clipped from V and 7 bases from J, the junction kept 9 bases outside the gene matches. The germline CDR1 and CDR2 sequences are SGHDN and FVKESK. The CDR3 is made up of 16 amino acids. DNA for the CDR3: TGTGCCAGCAGCCAGTACGGACAGGGGCGAGGTGAAAAACTGTTTTTT. The encoded protein is CASSQYGQGRGEKLFF.

V is TRBV6-5 and J is TRBJ2-4, with TRBD1 matching over 7 bases. J was trimmed by 0 bases and V by 0 bases; bases with no gene match: 2. Germline V gene sequence: CDR1 MNHEY, CDR2 SVGAGI. The CDR3 spans 16 residues. The CDR3 loop is CASSYSDRPAKNIQYF. CDR3 DNA sequence: TGTGCCAGCAGTTACTCGGACAGGCCAGCCAAAAACATTCAGTACTTC.

This rearrangement joins TRBV7-9 to TRBJ2-1; 14 bases agree with TRBD2. Germline assignment: CDR1 SEHNR and CDR2 FQNEAQ (reference sequence). Trimming cost V 4 bases and J 10 bases; bases outside gene matches: 9. The CDR3 runs 16 residues. The CDR3 loop reads CASSSPGLAGVAEQFF. Here the CDR3 DNA reads TGTGCCAGCAGCTCGCCGGGACTAGCGGGAGTTGCGGAGCAGTTCTTC.

This chain links TRBV2 with TRBJ2-7; 11 bases line up with TRBD1. The CDR3 extends over 14 amino acids. CDR1 SNHLY and CDR2 FYNNEI come from the germline V gene. The V segment lost 7 bases and the J segment 7 bases; nucleotides outside the gene matches: 9. CDR3 region: CASNLRTGGGEQYF. The CDR3 nucleotides are TGTGCCAGCAACCTCCGGACAGGGGGCGGGGAGCAGTACTTC. The full variable domain, in which reference TRBV2 and TRBJ2-7 provide the parts outside the CDR3, is EPEVTQTPSHQVTQMGQEVILRCVPISNHLYFYWYRQILGQKVEFLVSFYNNEISEKSEIFDDQFSVERPDGSNFTLKIRSTKLEDSAMYFCASNLRTGGGEQYFGPGTRLTVT.

The gene calls are TRBV7-2 and TRBJ2-3; D is uncertain. Trimming took 2 bases from V and 1 from J, leaving 7 bases between them. CDR1 and CDR2 from the germline V gene are SGHTA and FQGNSA. The CDR3 is 14 residues long. In DNA, the CDR3 is TGTGCCAGCAGCTTATCCGCAGGCACAGATACGCAGTATTTT. This gives the protein CASSLSAGTDTQYF.

The genes are TRBV30 and TRBJ1-4; D ambiguous. Germline V CDR1 and CDR2: GTSNPN, SVGIG (reference sequence). The CDR3 covers 13 residues. Trimming removed 4 bases from V and 7 bases from J, with 13 bases in between. CDR3 in DNA: TGTGCCTGGACCCCTTATCGGGGTGAAAAACTGTTTTTT. Protein: CAWTPYRGEKLFF. Complete variable domain (other parts from reference TRBV30 and TRBJ1-4): SQTIHQWPATLVQPVGSPLSLECTVEGTSNPNLYWYRQAAGRGLQLLFYSVGIGQISSEVPQNLSASRPQDRQFILSSKKLLLSDSGFYLCAWTPYRGEKLFFGSGTQLSVL.

This clone was counted only a few times. The V and J genes are TRBV9 and TRBJ1-5; D unclear. This CDR3 spans 13 amino acids. The V gene's germline CDR1 is SGDLS and CDR2 YYNGEE. V shed 3 bases and J shed 5 bases, with 9 bases lying between them. This chain's CDR3 is CASSGPGHQPQHF. The DNA of the CDR3 is TGTGCCAGCAGCGGACCAGGCCATCAGCCCCAGCATTTT.

The CDR3 DNA sequence: TGTGCTAGCGGCCCTTCGGGGGCGGCAGATACGCAGTATTTT. Residues: CASGPSGAADTQYF. The chain links TRBV7-7 to TRBJ2-3; D is tentatively TRBD1 or TRBD2 (6 bases each). In germline, CDR1 is SSHAT, CDR2 FNYEAQ (reference sequence). The CDR3 is 14 amino acids.

This clone has a handful of counts. V is TRBV29-1 and J is TRBJ2-1; 7 bases line up with TRBD2. The CDR3 runs 14 residues. Germline CDR1 reads SQVTM; CDR2 reads ANQGSEA. V was clipped by 6 bases and J by 0 bases; unmatched bases: 5. The CDR3 nucleotides are TGCAGCGTCATGGGGGGGACCTCCTACAATGAGCAGTTCTTC. Encoded protein: CSVMGGTSYNEQFF.

The chain uses TRBV5-1 and TRBJ2-3; D is perhaps TRBD1 (6 bases). This CDR3 is built from 13 residues. Trimming left V 4 bases short and J 7 bases short, with 13 bases between. CDR1 and CDR2 (germline): SGHRS, YFSETQ. The CDR3 loop is CASSIWGTNTQYF. For the CDR3, the DNA is TGCGCCAGCAGCATATGGGGGACAAATACGCAGTATTTT.

This sequence joins TRBV11-3 and TRBJ2-2; no firm D call. The CDR3 covers 15 residues. Germline V gene data show CDR1 as SGHNT and CDR2 as YENEEA. Trimming took off 3 bases at V and 4 bases at J, with 12 bases between the two ends. The CDR3 here is CASSLTSSGTGELFF. CDR3 DNA sequence: TGTGCCAGCAGCTTGACGTCCTCGGGCACCGGGGAGCTGTTTTTT.

This clone has a handful of counts. The genes are TRBV19 and TRBJ1-2; no clear D. This CDR3 has 13 residues. V was clipped by 5 bases and J by 4 bases, with 11 bases between them. Per the germline V gene, CDR1 is LNHDA and CDR2 is SQIVND (reference sequence). The DNA of the CDR3 is TGTGCCAGTAGTCTCGACATTTCCTATGGCTACACCTTC. Translated: CASSLDISYGYTF.

The V and J genes are TRBV11-2 and TRBJ1-1; D might be TRBD1 (5 bases). Between the trimmed V and J ends, which lost 5 bases and 1 base, there was a span of 8 bases. CDR3 length equals 13 residues. CDR1 and CDR2 (germline): SGHAT, FQNNGV. The CDR3 reads CASSPTENTEAFF. The CDR3 DNA is TGTGCCAGCAGCCCGACAGAGAACACTGAAGCTTTCTTT. Drawing the rest from reference TRBV11-2 and TRBJ1-1, the complete variable domain is EAGVAQSPRYKIIEKRQSVAFWCNPISGHATLYWYQQILGQGPKLLIQFQNNGVVDDSQLPKDRFSAERLKGVDSTLKIQPAKLEDSAVYLCASSPTENTEAFFGQGTRLTVV.

V and J are TRBV18 and TRBJ2-4; possibly TRBD2 for D (5 bases). Germline lookup yields CDR1 KGHSH and CDR2 LQKENI. There are 13 residues in the CDR3. V was pared by 6 bases and J by 0 bases, with 6 bases between. The CDR3 region has the DNA TGTGCCAGCTCGGGAGTAGCCAAAAACATTCAGTACTTC. Its translation is CASSGVAKNIQYF.

The chain joins TRBV7-9 to TRBJ2-7; D gene unclear. The CDR3 extends over 11 amino acids. The germline CDR1 and CDR2 sequences are SEHNR and FQNEAQ (reference sequence). V lost 5 bases and J lost 2, with 4 bases in between. In DNA, the CDR3 is TGTGCCAGCAGCGGGGCCTACGAGCAGTACTTC. Translating it yields CASSGAYEQYF.

This clone was counted between two and nine times. The chain recombines TRBV4-3 with TRBJ2-3; D is perhaps TRBD1 (6 bases). The CDR3 contains 16 residues. V lost 4 bases to trimming and J lost 1 base, with 15 bases between them. The germline CDR1 and CDR2 sequences are LGHNA and YSLEER. The CDR3 coding sequence is TGCGCCAGCAGCCTCCTCCCAGGGGCCCGCACAGATACGCAGTATTTT. Residues: CASSLLPGARTDTQYF.

The chain links TRBV11-2 to TRBJ2-7, with no clear D. Trimming took 1 base from V and 0 from J, leaving 7 bases between them. CDR3 size: 14 residues. CDR1 is SGHAT and CDR2 is FQNNGV in the germline V gene. CDR3 in DNA: TGTGCCAGCAGCTTAGTTGGTGGCTCCTACGAGCAGTACTTC. This gives the protein CASSLVGGSYEQYF. Using reference TRBV11-2 and TRBJ2-7 for the parts outside the CDR3, the full variable domain is EAGVAQSPRYKIIEKRQSVAFWCNPISGHATLYWYQQILGQGPKLLIQFQNNGVVDDSQLPKDRFSAERLKGVDSTLKIQPAKLEDSAVYLCASSLVGGSYEQYFGPGTRLTVT.

The chain recombines TRBV9 with TRBJ2-3; 7 bases align to TRBD2. V lost 4 bases to trimming and J lost 1 base; unmatched junction nucleotides: 15. CDR3 length: 18 residues. Germline-derived CDR1 and CDR2 are SGDLS and YYNGEE. The CDR3 nucleotides read TGTGCCAGCAGCCTCCGCCCTTCAGCGGGGTGGGGCACAGATACGCAGTATTTT. This codes for CASSLRPSAGWGTDTQYF. The whole variable domain, remainder taken from reference TRBV9 and TRBJ2-3, is DSGVTQTPKHLITATGQRVTLRCSPRSGDLSVYWYQQSLDQGLQFLIQYYNGEERAKGNILERFSAQQFPDLHSELNLSSLELGDSALYFCASSLRPSAGWGTDTQYFGPGTRLTVL.